This note documents a single T cell receptor beta chain sequence. The Seattle patients, enrolled during active infection, were followed longitudinally. The data were obtained in a study of blood T cell repertoires in COVID-19. Study-level information: The samples span acute and convalescent COVID-19 from the United States, Italy and Spain. The analysed material was cDNA or gDNA that came from T cells, B-cell-depleted T cells, or PBMCs.

The germline gives CDR1 SGHRS, CDR2 YFSETQ. This CDR3 spans 14 amino acids. The V gene lost 4 bases and the J gene lost 1 base, with 10 bases spanning the gap. Original processing notes: Amplification of reference gene primers provided the estimated nucleated cell counts. Clones were read by immunoSEQ multiplex PCR, and TCRdb kept only the in-frame ones, dropping some. Clone size and V and J calls were adopted from that table, with D and trimming inferred from the DNA. The profile shows roughly 160,000 clones, 84% of them singletons. This chain joins TRBV5-1 and TRBJ2-3; D is undetermined. Sequenced material: peripheral blood. The clonotype was recovered from a woman of 80 years or more with COVID-19, enrolled during active disease. DNA for the CDR3: TGCGCCAGCAGCGTCTTCCCGGGCACAGATACGCAGTATTTT. Protein sequence: CASSVFPGTDTQYF.